The clone carrying this TCR beta chain was counted between two and nine times. As yet, its antigen is unknown. CDR3 length equals 13 residues. Trimming stripped 5 bases from V and 4 bases from J, with 12 bases between. Germline V CDR1 and CDR2: LNHDA, SQIVND (reference sequence). Amplification started from genomic DNA. The TCR beta CDR3 region was amplified using 30 forward and 13 reverse primers. TCRdb re-analysed the multiplex PCR reads in MiXCR, keeping a single row per CDR3 protein. The sample contains fewer than 300,000 distinct CDR3 sequences, 40% to 50% of which appear only once. The data are from a study of type 1 and type 2 diabetes patients. On the study more broadly: Samples came from type 1 diabetic, type 2 diabetic or nondiabetic people, recruited in China. From PBMCs, CD4+ and CD8+ T cells were isolated by magnetic microbeads. Study-wide results and caveats: Both CD4+ and CD8+ type 2 diabetes repertoires showed significantly higher diversity than type 1. Type 2 diabetes patients had few highly-expanded CD4+ clones, median one.

J is TRBJ2-7 and V is TRBV19; possibly TRBD1 for D (6 bases). The sequencing sample was made of peripheral blood mononuclear cells (PBMCs). This TCR came from a man aged 18 to 30 with type 2 diabetes. The CDR3 bases are TGTGCCAGTAGTCTTCGGGACACATACGAGCAGTACTTC. Protein product: CASSLRDTYEQYF.